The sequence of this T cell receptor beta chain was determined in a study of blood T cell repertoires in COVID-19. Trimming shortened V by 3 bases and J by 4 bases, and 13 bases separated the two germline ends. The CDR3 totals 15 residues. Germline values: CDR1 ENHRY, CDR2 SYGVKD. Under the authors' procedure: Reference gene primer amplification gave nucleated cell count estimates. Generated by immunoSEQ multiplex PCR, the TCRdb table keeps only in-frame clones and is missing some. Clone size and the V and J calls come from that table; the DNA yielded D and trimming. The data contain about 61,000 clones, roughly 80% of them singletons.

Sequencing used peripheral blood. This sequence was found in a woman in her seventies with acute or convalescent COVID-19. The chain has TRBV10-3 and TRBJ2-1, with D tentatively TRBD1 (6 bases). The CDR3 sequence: CAISDLGQGYNEQFF. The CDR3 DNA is TGTGCCATCAGTGATCTAGGGCAGGGGTACAATGAGCAGTTCTTC.